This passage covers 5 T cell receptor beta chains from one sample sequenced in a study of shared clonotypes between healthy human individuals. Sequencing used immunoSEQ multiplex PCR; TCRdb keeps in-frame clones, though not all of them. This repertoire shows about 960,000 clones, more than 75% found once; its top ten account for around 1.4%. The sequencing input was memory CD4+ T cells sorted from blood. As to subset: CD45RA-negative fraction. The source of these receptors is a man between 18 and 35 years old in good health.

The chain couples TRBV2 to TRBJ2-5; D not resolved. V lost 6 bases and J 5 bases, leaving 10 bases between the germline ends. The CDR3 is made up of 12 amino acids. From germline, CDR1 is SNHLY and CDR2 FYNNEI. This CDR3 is CASSRGPETQYF. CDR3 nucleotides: TGTGCCAGCAGCCGCGGCCCGGAGACCCAGTACTTC.

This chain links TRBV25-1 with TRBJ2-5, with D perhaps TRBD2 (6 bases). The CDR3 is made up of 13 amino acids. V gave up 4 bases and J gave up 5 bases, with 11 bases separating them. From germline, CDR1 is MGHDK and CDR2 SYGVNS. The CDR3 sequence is CASSGGTWETQYF. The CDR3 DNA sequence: TGTGCCAGCAGTGGGGGGACTTGGGAGACCCAGTACTTC.

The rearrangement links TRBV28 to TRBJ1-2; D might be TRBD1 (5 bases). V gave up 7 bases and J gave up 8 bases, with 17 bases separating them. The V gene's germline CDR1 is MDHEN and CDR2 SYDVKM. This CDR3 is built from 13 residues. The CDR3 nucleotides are TGTGCCAGCAATCCCGGACACTCTGGGGGCTACACCTTC. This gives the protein CASNPGHSGGYTF.

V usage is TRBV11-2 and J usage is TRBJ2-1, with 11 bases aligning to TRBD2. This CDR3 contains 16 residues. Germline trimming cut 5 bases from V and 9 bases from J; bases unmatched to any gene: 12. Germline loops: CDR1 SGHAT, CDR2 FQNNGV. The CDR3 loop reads CASSQGLAASGVEQFF. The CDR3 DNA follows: TGTGCCAGCAGCCAGGGACTAGCGGCCTCGGGCGTTGAGCAGTTCTTC.

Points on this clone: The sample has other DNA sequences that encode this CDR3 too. The CDR3 coding sequence is TGTGCCAGCAGCTTGGGGGCGGGTCAAGAGACCCAGTACTTC. As protein: CASSLGAGQETQYF. This sequence joins TRBV7-2 and TRBJ2-5; D is possibly TRBD1 (6 bases). The V end was cut by 3 bases, the J end by 2 bases, with 10 bases between. The length of the CDR3 is 14 residues. Per the germline V gene, CDR1 is SGHTA and CDR2 is FQGNSA. The full variable domain, completed using reference TRBV7-2 and TRBJ2-5, is GAGVSQSPSNKVTEKGKDVELRCDPISGHTALYWYRQSLGQGLEFLIYFQGNSAPDKSGLPSDRFSAERTGGSVSTLTIQRTQQEDSAVYLCASSLGAGQETQYFGPGTRLLVL.